This T cell receptor beta chain is from a study of immune evolution from preneoplasia to lung adenocarcinoma. Regarding the study as a whole: Highest clonality occurred in KRAS-mutant, not EGFR-mutant or double wild-type, nodules. From normal lung to invasive adenocarcinoma, top clone frequencies appeared to decrease.

As concerns this clone: Its target is not known.

Macro-dissection enriched premalignant or tumor cells before nucleic acid extraction. V lost 10 bases, J lost 4 bases, and 23 bases lay in between. CDR1 and CDR2 (germline): ENHRY, SYGVKD. The CDR3 covers 16 residues. Clones were sequenced by immunoSEQ multiplex PCR, and TCRdb holds only the in-frame ones, with some missing. The sample has 6,000 to 10,000 clones; roughly 84% are singletons. The V gene is TRBV10-3, the J gene TRBJ1-3; tentatively, D is TRBD1 (5 bases). The sample was FFPE minimally invasive lung adenocarcinoma tissue. The receptor's source is a person between 65 and 79 years old with lung adenocarcinoma. CDR3 sequence: CATGGGSERLGNTIYF. The CDR3 coding sequence is TGTGCCACCGGGGGAGGCAGTGAACGATTGGGAAACACCATATATTTT.